The entry that follows covers one TCR beta chain sequence. Antigen specificity is unknown. This sample is drawn from a study of blood T cells in healthy people across ages. Study-level points and caveats: CMV status of donors was not determined, possibly confounding expanded clonotype changes. A roughly linear fall in TCR beta diversity per million T cells was seen with increasing age.

V lost 0 bases, J lost 7 bases, and 19 bases lay in between. The CDR3 sequence is 16 residues long. The germline V gene has CDR1 DFQATT and CDR2 SNEGSKA (reference sequence). Using a J-beta primer mix together with a sample-barcoded 5' primer, a second PCR was run for 7 to 11 cycles. TCRdb itself ran the 5' RACE reads through MiXCR, one entry per CDR3 protein. Of over a million distinct CDR3 sequences in the sample, around two fifths were seen once. Per sample, extraction of total RNA gave at least 6 micrograms in every case. The chain carries TRBV20-1 and TRBJ2-1; a possible D gene is TRBD2 (6 bases). The source is a woman aged 18-29 years in good health. Specimen: blood. The CDR3 region is CSARDLASATDNEQFF. The CDR3 bases are TGCAGTGCTAGAGATTTGGCTAGCGCCACGGATAATGAGCAGTTCTTC.